Each of the 20 T cell receptor beta chains below was sequenced from the same sample in a study of cytomegalovirus exposure and HLA in healthy donors. Primers: 60 Vbeta forward and 13 Jbeta reverse. The protocol was immunoSEQ multiplex PCR, while the TCRdb copy is restricted to in-frame clones and leaves out a portion. The sample records about 140,000 clones, 82% being singletons. The sample taken for sequencing was PBMCs. The receptors shown here come from a middle-aged woman in good health and CMV-seronegative.

The chain employs TRBV27 and TRBJ1-4; 7 bases fit TRBD1. Trimming at V came to 5 bases and at J to 7 bases, leaving 10 bases not matched to a gene. The germline gives CDR1 MNHEY, CDR2 SMNVEV (reference sequence). The length of the CDR3 is 15 residues. Here the CDR3 reads CASSPRQGQGEKLFF. The CDR3 nucleotides are TGTGCCAGCAGTCCTCGACAGGGCCAAGGTGAAAAACTGTTTTTT.

This rearrangement joins TRBV11-2 to TRBJ2-7; a weak D match, TRBD1 (5 bases). This CDR3 region has 14 residues. Germline CDR1 SGHAT, CDR2 FQNNGV. Trimming pared 3 bases from V and 2 bases from J, leaving 11 bases between. The CDR3 region has the DNA TGTGCCAGCAGCTTCGTCACAGGTCCCTACGAGCAGTACTTC. As protein: CASSFVTGPYEQYF. Drawing the rest from reference TRBV11-2 and TRBJ2-7, the complete variable domain is EAGVAQSPRYKIIEKRQSVAFWCNPISGHATLYWYQQILGQGPKLLIQFQNNGVVDDSQLPKDRFSAERLKGVDSTLKIQPAKLEDSAVYLCASSFVTGPYEQYFGPGTRLTVT.

The gene calls are TRBV11-2 and TRBJ2-7; 7 bases align to TRBD2. There are 14 residues in the CDR3. With V trimmed by 2 bases and J by 4 bases, 5 bases remained unmatched. Germline V CDR1 and CDR2: SGHAT, FQNNGV. Here the CDR3 DNA reads TGTGCCAGCAGCTTACCTAGCGGAGATTACGAGCAGTACTTC. Translation gives CASSLPSGDYEQYF.

The chain combines TRBV5-4 with TRBJ1-1; 8 positions match TRBD1. V dropped 5 bases and J dropped 0; count of bases not matched to a gene: 9. The CDR3 totals 16 residues. The germline V gene encodes CDR1 SGHNT and CDR2 YYREEE (reference sequence). CDR3 amino acids: CASRRSGGPMNTEAFF. The CDR3 DNA follows: TGTGCCAGCAGACGTTCAGGGGGCCCCATGAACACTGAAGCTTTCTTT.

As to this clone: Mismatch with germline at one junction end may stem from a read error. The sample carries other DNA sequences with the same CDR3. The chain employs TRBV4-1 and TRBJ2-7, with D perhaps matching TRBD2 (5 bases). CDR3 size: 16 residues. Germline V gene sequence: CDR1 MGHRA, CDR2 YSYEKL. The CDR3 is CASSQVQSGYNYEQYF. CDR3 DNA sequence: TGTGCCAGCAGCCAAGTCCAGAGCGGCTATAACTACGAGCAGTACTTC.

The chain couples TRBV4-1 to TRBJ1-2; D gene unclear. Trimming shortened V by 2 bases and J by 5 bases, and 15 bases separated the two germline ends. The CDR3 runs to 15 residues. Germline V gene data show CDR1 as MGHRA and CDR2 as YSYEKL. The CDR3 loop is CASSQHGEETYGYTF. The CDR3 DNA is TGCGCCAGCAGCCAACATGGGGAGGAGACTTATGGCTACACCTTC.

A remark on this clone: The same CDR3 also results from other DNA sequences found in this sample. This chain links TRBV5-1 with TRBJ2-5; 11 nucleotides match TRBD1. V trimming: 4 bases; J trimming: 0 bases; junction bases outside the gene matches: 5. CDR3 length: 16 residues. The germline CDR1 and CDR2 sequences are SGHRS and YFSETQ. The CDR3 nucleotides read TGCGCCAGCAGCGGAGGGACAGGGGGGTACCAAGAGACCCAGTACTTC. It encodes CASSGGTGGYQETQYF. Drawing the rest from reference TRBV5-1 and TRBJ2-5, the complete variable domain is KAGVTQTPRYLIKTRGQQVTLSCSPISGHRSVSWYQQTPGQGLQFLFEYFSETQRNKGNFPGRFSGRQFSNSRSEMNVSTLELGDSALYLCASSGGTGGYQETQYFGPGTRLLVL.

V and J are TRBV10-3 and TRBJ2-1, with 7 bases matching TRBD2. Germline V gives CDR1 ENHRY, CDR2 SYGVKD. V was clipped by 4 bases and J by 3 bases; unmatched bases: 6. The CDR3 spans 15 residues. CDR3 coding DNA: TGTGCCATCAGTGGCGGGCGGGAGCACTACAATGAGCAGTTCTTC. Amino acid sequence: CAISGGREHYNEQFF.

The J gene is TRBJ2-4, the V gene TRBV9, with D perhaps matching TRBD1 (6 bases). The V and J ends lost 0 bases and 1 base respectively, with 11 bases between them. Germline V gives CDR1 SGDLS, CDR2 YYNGEE. This CDR3 spans 16 amino acids. The CDR3 coding sequence is TGTGCCAGCAGCGTAGGGGGGCGATCTGCCAAAAACATTCAGTACTTC. Its protein product is CASSVGGRSAKNIQYF.

V gene TRBV10-3 combines with J gene TRBJ1-1; 7 bases match TRBD1. In germline, CDR1 is ENHRY, CDR2 SYGVKD. This CDR3 has 13 residues. V lost 6 bases to trimming and J lost 7 bases; unmatched junction nucleotides: 8. In DNA form, the CDR3 reads TGTGCCATCAGACCGACAGGGAAAGGTGAAGCTTTCTTT. This encodes CAIRPTGKGEAFF.

CDR3 nucleotide sequence: TGTGCCAGCAGAGCGGTGGGGTACGAGCAGTACTTC. Translating it yields CASRAVGYEQYF. The chain is built from TRBV28 and TRBJ2-7; D perhaps matches TRBD2 (5 bases). Germline V lookup: CDR1 MDHEN, CDR2 SYDVKM. The V and J ends lost 6 bases and 4 bases respectively, with 10 bases between them. This CDR3 has 12 amino acids.

The chain uses TRBV27 and TRBJ1-2; 9 nucleotides match TRBD1. Trimming took 3 bases from V and 4 from J; bases not matched to a gene: 3. The CDR3 contains 14 residues. From germline, CDR1 is MNHEY and CDR2 SMNVEV (reference sequence). The CDR3 DNA sequence: TGTGCCAGCAGTTTTCAACAGGGGGCCTATGGCTACACCTTC. Protein: CASSFQQGAYGYTF.

In this sample, this clone turned up a few times. J is TRBJ2-7 and V is TRBV28, with TRBD2 identical over 11 bases. After removal of 2 bases from V and 4 bases from J, the junction contained 19 bases not matched to a gene. CDR1 MDHEN and CDR2 SYDVKM come from the germline V gene. This CDR3 is built from 20 residues. Written as DNA, the CDR3 is TGTGCCAGCAGTTTACTGGTCGGGTCGACTAGCGGGACTGTCTCTTACGAGCAGTACTTC. This encodes CASSLLVGSTSGTVSYEQYF.

The V and J genes are TRBV5-1 and TRBJ2-1, with 11 bases that match TRBD2. The CDR3 is 16 residues long. From germline, CDR1 is SGHRS and CDR2 YFSETQ. With V trimmed by 4 bases and J by 5 bases, 8 bases remained unmatched. DNA for the CDR3: TGCGCCAGCAGCACAGTAGCGGGAGGGCTTAACAATGAGCAGTTCTTC. Amino acid sequence: CASSTVAGGLNNEQFF.

The rearrangement links TRBV18 to TRBJ2-7; possibly TRBD1 for D (6 bases). The CDR3 covers 14 residues. Trimming pared 3 bases from V and 3 bases from J, leaving 12 bases between. The germline V gene has CDR1 KGHSH and CDR2 LQKENI. The CDR3 DNA is TGTGCCAGCTCACCCGCCGGGACAAGCTACGAGCAGTACTTC. Amino acid sequence: CASSPAGTSYEQYF. Complete variable domain (other parts from reference TRBV18 and TRBJ2-7): NAGVMQNPRHLVRRRGQEARLRCSPMKGHSHVYWYRQLPEEGLKFMVYLQKENIIDESGMPKERFSAEFPKEGPSILRIQQVVRGDSAAYFCASSPAGTSYEQYFGPGTRLTVT.

The rearrangement joins TRBV7-9 to TRBJ1-1; TRBD1 might be the D (6 bases). The CDR3 runs to 18 residues. V was clipped by 1 base and J by 0 bases, with 18 bases between them. From germline, CDR1 is SEHNR and CDR2 FQNEAQ (reference sequence). CDR3 region: CASSLVRVAGDMNTEAFF. Here the CDR3 DNA reads TGTGCCAGCAGCTTAGTACGGGTCGCAGGGGACATGAACACTGAAGCTTTCTTT.

Only a few counts were recorded for this clone. The V gene is TRBV7-9, the J gene TRBJ1-2; 9 bases map to TRBD1. CDR1 and CDR2 from the germline V gene are SEHNR and FQNEAQ (reference sequence). With 4 bases clipped from V and 13 bases from J, the junction kept 4 bases outside the gene matches. CDR3 length equals 11 residues. The chain's CDR3 is CASSYEQGATF. The CDR3 nucleotides are TGTGCCAGCAGCTACGAACAGGGGGCCACCTTC.

V gene TRBV7-3 combines with J gene TRBJ2-3, with 10 bases fitting TRBD2. Germline trimming cut 4 bases from V and 2 bases from J; bases unmatched to any gene: 6. Germline CDR1 reads SGHTA; CDR2 reads FQGTGA. The CDR3 extends over 16 amino acids. CDR3 sequence (DNA): TGTGCCAGCAGCTCAGGACTAGCGGCAAACACAGATACGCAGTATTTT. This codes for CASSSGLAANTDTQYF.

A few counts support this clone. The chain joins TRBV2 to TRBJ1-5, with 7 bases matching TRBD1. After removal of 4 bases from V and 4 bases from J, the junction contained 7 bases not matched to a gene. The CDR3 loop spans 15 amino acids. Looked up from germline, CDR1 is SNHLY and CDR2 is FYNNEI. The CDR3 is CASSGGTVKNQPQHF. The CDR3 DNA reads as TGTGCCAGCAGTGGTGGGACAGTTAAGAATCAGCCCCAGCATTTT.

The chain has TRBV25-1 and TRBJ2-2; D not certain. Germline lookup yields CDR1 MGHDK and CDR2 SYGVNS. This CDR3 has 16 residues. The V and J ends lost 1 base and 2 bases respectively, with 11 bases between them. The DNA of the CDR3 is TGTGCCAGCAGTGAATTGGCAGTCCTTAACACCGGGGAGCTGTTTTTT. Protein sequence: CASSELAVLNTGELFF.